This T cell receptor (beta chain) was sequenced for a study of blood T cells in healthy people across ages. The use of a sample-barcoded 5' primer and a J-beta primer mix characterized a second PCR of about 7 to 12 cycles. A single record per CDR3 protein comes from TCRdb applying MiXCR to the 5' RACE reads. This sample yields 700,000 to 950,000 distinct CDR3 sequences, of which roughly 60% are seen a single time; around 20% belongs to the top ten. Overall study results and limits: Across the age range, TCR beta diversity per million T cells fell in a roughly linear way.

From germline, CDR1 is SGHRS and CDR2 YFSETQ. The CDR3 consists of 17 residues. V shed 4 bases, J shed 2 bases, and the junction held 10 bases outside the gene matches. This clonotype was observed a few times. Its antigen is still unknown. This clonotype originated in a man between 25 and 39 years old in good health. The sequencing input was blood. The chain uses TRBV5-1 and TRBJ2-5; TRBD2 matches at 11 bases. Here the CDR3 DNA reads TGCGCCAGCAGCCCCGGACTAGCGGGCGTGTTACAAGAGACCCAGTACTTC. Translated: CASSPGLAGVLQETQYF.